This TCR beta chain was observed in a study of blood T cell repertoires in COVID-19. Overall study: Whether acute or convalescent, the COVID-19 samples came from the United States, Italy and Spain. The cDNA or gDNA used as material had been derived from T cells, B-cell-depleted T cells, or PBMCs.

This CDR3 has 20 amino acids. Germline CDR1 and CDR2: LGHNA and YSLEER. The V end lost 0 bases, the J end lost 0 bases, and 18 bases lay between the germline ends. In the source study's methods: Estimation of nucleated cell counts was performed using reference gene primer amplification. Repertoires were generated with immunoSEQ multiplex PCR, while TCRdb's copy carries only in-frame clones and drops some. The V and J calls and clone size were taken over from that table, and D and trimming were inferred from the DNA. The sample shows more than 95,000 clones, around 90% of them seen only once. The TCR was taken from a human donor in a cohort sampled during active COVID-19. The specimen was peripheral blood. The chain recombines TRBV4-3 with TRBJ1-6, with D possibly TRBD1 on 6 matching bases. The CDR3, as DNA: TGCGCCAGCAGCCAAGATGGTTTAGGACAGTCAAGCTCCTATAATTCACCCCTCCACTTT. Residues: CASSQDGLGQSSSYNSPLHF.